This T cell receptor beta chain emerged from a study of cytomegalovirus exposure and HLA in healthy donors. Study-level background: The 500 to 750 first-cohort repertoires and the 120 or so validation repertoires shared the same platform, a later analysis reported. Study-wide results and limits: Published work reported that the classifier diagnosed cytomegalovirus status with high specificity and sensitivity.

This clone was seen only a few times. The target antigen is unknown. Sequencing was performed with immunoSEQ multiplex PCR; in TCRdb, only in-frame clones are kept and a portion is missing. The sample lists 150,000 to 200,000 clones; 86% were seen once. The sequence was obtained from a man aged 18-30 years in good health and CMV-seropositive. Sequencing was carried out using PBMCs.

The CDR3 nucleotides read TGTGCCAGCAGCTTAAAGAGGAGAGACACTGAAGCTTTCTTT. Protein product: CASSLKRRDTEAFF. This rearrangement joins TRBV7-2 to TRBJ1-1; no clear D. The germline V gene has CDR1 SGHTA and CDR2 FQGNSA. Trimming shortened V by 2 bases and J by 3 bases, and 10 bases separated the two germline ends. CDR3 length: 14 amino acids.